What follows is one TCR beta chain and its context. Its antigen is unknown. The CDR3 totals 16 residues. Trimming removed 5 bases at V and 0 bases at J, with 13 bases between. Germline V lookup: CDR1 SGHTA, CDR2 FQGTGA. This entry comes from a study of cytomegalovirus exposure and HLA in healthy donors. Turning to the study itself: The study placed about 81% of its approximately 360 genotyped donors in the Caucasian-associated ancestry cluster.

Broader study findings: When analyzed later, the rates of TCR association showed variation by HLA locus, with DRB1 the most and HLA-C the fewest.

The study ran its PCR with 60 Vbeta and 13 Jbeta primers. The protocol was immunoSEQ multiplex PCR, while the TCRdb copy is restricted to in-frame clones and leaves out a portion. The sample carries some 130,000 clones, roughly 80% recorded once. The V call is TRBV7-3, the J call TRBJ2-2; D possibly corresponds to TRBD1 (6 bases). The receptor was isolated from a man between 40 and 49 years old in good health and CMV-seronegative. The sequenced sample was PBMCs. CDR3: CASSPQGPANTGELFF. CDR3 bases: TGTGCCAGCAGCCCACAGGGCCCCGCGAACACCGGGGAGCTGTTTTTT.